This record looks at one TCR beta chain sequence and its context. Its target antigen remains unknown. Base quality data are lacking; no much larger clone is found one base away. Libraries were built with the immunoSEQ multiplex PCR assay. For TCR sequencing, RNA was extracted from every sample and reverse transcribed into cDNA to serve as template. SuperScript III was used for first-strand cDNA synthesis, primed with a 2:1 mix of oligo-dT and random hexamers. Amplification bias was assessed with a synthetic immune receptor repertoire, and residual bias was removed computationally. As for the original processing: Raw reads were preprocessed to remove errors, and CDR3 was defined according to IMGT conventions as the region from the conserved cysteine to phenylalanine. To get clonality, Shannon entropy was normalized by log2 of the number of productive unique TCRs and the result was subtracted from 1. CD4 or CD8 identity of scalp clones was inferred by cross-referencing scalp TCRbeta sequences with sorted blood CD4 and CD8 repertoires. What TCRdb holds here is the immuneACCESS table cut down to in-frame rearrangements. Part of the clones is not present; checked against another copy, under half of the missing clones reflect an unresolved V gene, and the others are unexplained. Clone size and V and J calls were adopted from that table, with D and trimming inferred from the DNA. Within this sample are over 70,000 clones, with around 60% of them counted one time only. About a quarter of the sample is held by the ten biggest clonotypes.

CDR1 and CDR2, looked up from the germline V gene (reference sequence), are MNHEY and SMNVEV. Its CDR3 holds 13 amino acids, cysteine through phenylalanine. The DNA shown is the 39-base CDR3, in frame from base 1. V and J lose 0 bases and 3 bases, and a span of 6 bases separates them. This specimen belongs to a study of CD8+ T cells in alopecia areata (dated by TCRdb to the late 2010s). As for the study more broadly: Treated patients were enrolled in an open-label pilot trial of oral tofacitinib at 5 to 10 mg twice daily for moderate-to-severe alopecia areata. Tofacitinib-treated patients had biopsies at baseline and at 4 and 24 weeks of treatment, with a later scalp biopsy in several patients. Tofacitinib was administered for 6 to 18 months, and 6 months of follow-up off drug were then conducted to assess delayed response and recurrence. To study T cell clonal expansion in alopecia areata, the researchers applied high-throughput TCRbeta sequencing to both the C3H/HeJ mouse model and human patients. RNA was obtained with the PAXgene miRNA kit for fixed scalp, the miRNeasy kit for PBMCs, and the RNeasy kit for mouse skin. Disease severity in treated patients was measured with the SALT score, which quantifies the percentage of affected scalp surface area. TCRbeta CDR3 regions were amplified by immunoSEQ multiplex PCR with 35 Vbeta forward and 13 Jbeta reverse primers. Scalp tissue and sorted CD4+ and CD8+ peripheral blood T cells from patchy and totalis/universalis alopecia areata patients and from healthy controls were covered by human TCRbeta sequencing. Clonality in the scalp was compared among normal scalp (n=4), patchy alopecia areata scalp (n=8), and alopecia totalis/universalis scalp (n=8).

Results and caveats for the whole study, not just this receptor: Because the treated cohort was small and had just a single nonresponder, larger studies are needed to establish links between baseline CD8+ expansion and response. Scalp TCR repertoire analysis is complicated because resident alphabeta T cells in normal human skin are also sequenced, whereas mouse skin is dominated by gammadelta T cells. Lesional scalp, especially in alopecia totalis/universalis, showed higher clonality and more expanded CD8+ clones than normal scalp, suggesting antigenic drive. Scalp clonality and the number of expanded CD8+ clones among the top 100 scalp clones were significantly decreased by tofacitinib. During tofacitinib treatment, many expanded lesional clones remained in scalp and blood, and this persistence may partly explain relapse after treatment is stopped. Compared with mice, TCR sequences shared between patients were less clear, possibly partly because of HLA diversity across the patient population.

What this sample's time point label stands for: about 25 weeks on oral tofacitinib. Interpreted using the paper, the treatment or condition label stands for: oral pan-JAK inhibitor, 5-10 mg twice daily. From alopecia areata patients, peripheral blood was collected along with lesional scalp punch biopsies. PBMCs were separated by density centrifugation and stained for CD3, CD4 and CD8, after which CD4+ and CD8+ T cells were sorted on a FACSAria. The sample consisted of CD8+ T cells sorted from blood, taken at week 24, from a patient treated with tofacitinib. This receptor was obtained from a human donor with alopecia areata. The receptor chain draws on TRBV27 and TRBJ2-7; the D segment could be TRBD2, given 5 matching bases. At the DNA level, the sequence is TGTGCCAGCAGTTTATCCGAGGGCTACGAGCAGTACTTC. It translates to CASSLSEGYEQYF.